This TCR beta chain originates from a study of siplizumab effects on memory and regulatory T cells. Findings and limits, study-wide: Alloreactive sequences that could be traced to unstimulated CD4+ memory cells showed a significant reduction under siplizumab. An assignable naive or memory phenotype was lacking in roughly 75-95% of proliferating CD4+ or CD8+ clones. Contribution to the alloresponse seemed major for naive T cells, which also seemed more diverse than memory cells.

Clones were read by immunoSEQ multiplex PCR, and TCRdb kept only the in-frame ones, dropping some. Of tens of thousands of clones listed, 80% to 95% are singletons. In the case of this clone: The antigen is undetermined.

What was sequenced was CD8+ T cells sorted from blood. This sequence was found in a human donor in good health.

The CDR3 coding sequence is TGTGCCACCTCCCTAGCGGGAGCACAGGGCGGCAATGAGCAGTTCTTC. It translates to CATSLAGAQGGNEQFF. The V and J genes are TRBV7-8 and TRBJ2-1; 10 bases line up with TRBD2. The J segment lost 6 bases and the V segment lost 10 bases, leaving 15 bases of the junction unmatched. From germline, CDR1 is SGHVS and CDR2 FQNEAQ. The CDR3 spans 16 residues. The variable domain in full, with the rest retrieved from reference TRBV7-8 and TRBJ2-1, is GAGVSQSPRYKVAKRGQDVALRCDPISGHVSLFWYQQALGQGPEFLTYFQNEAQLDKSGLPSDRFFAERPEGSVSTLKIQRTQQEDSAVYLCATSLAGAQGGNEQFFGPGTRLTVL.